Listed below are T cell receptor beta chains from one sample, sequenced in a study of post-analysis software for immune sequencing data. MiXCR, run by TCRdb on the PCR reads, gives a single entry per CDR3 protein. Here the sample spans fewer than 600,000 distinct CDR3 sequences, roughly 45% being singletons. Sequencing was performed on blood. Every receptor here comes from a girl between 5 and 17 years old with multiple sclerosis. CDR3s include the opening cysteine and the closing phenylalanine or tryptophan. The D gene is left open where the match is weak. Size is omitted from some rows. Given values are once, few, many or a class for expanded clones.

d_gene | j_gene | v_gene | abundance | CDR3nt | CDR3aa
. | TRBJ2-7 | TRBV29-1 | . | TGCAGCGTCACTAGCCTTCACTCCTACGAGCAGTACTTC | CSVTSLHSYEQYF
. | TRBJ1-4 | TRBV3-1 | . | TGTGCCAGCAGCCAGATGGAAACTAATGAAAAACGGTTTTTT | CASSQMETNEKRFF
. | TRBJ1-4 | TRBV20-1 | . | TGCAGTGCTAGGGGTATCTGGCCCGCCAATGAAAAACTGTTTTTT | CSARGIWPANEKLFF
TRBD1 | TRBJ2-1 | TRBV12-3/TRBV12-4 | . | TGTGCCAGCGATACAGAGGGGGCTGGTGAGCAGTTCTTC | CASDTEGAGEQFF
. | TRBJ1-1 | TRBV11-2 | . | TGTGCCAGCAGCTTAGTTCCAGTTGTCGCTGAAGCTTTCTTT | CASSLVPVVAEAFF
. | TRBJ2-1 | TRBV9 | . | TGTGCCAGCAGCGTAGCCAATGGTGAGCAGTTCTTC | CASSVANGEQFF
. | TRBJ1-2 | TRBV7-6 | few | TGTGCCAGCAGCGTTTCACAGTCCGCCGATGGCTACACCTTC | CASSVSQSADGYTF
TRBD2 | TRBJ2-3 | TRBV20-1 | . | TGCAGTGCTAGAGATGGGGCTAGCGGGAGAGCAGATACGCAGTATTTT | CSARDGASGRADTQYF
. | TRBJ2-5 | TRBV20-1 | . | TGCAGTGCTAGAGTTTCGGGGGGCGGGGAGACCCAGTACTTC | CSARVSGGGETQYF
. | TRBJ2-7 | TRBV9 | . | TGTGCCAGCAGCGGACTGGCGGGGGAGCAGTACTTC | CASSGLAGEQYF
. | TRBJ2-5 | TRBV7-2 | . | TGTGCCAGCAGCTACCAGCCGGGACTTCCCCTCGATGAGCAGTACTTC | CASSYQPGLPLDEQYF
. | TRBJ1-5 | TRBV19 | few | TGTGCCAGTAGTATAACAGGCGAAGATAGCAATCAGCCCCAGCATTTT | CASSITGEDSNQPQHF
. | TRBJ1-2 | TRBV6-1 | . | TGTGCCAGCAGTCGGGACTCAATCTATGGCTACACCTTC | CASSRDSIYGYTF
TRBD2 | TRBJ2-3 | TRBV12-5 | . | TGTGCTAGTGGCATTGGACTAGCGGGAGAAGGTACGCAGTATTTT | CASGIGLAGEGTQYF
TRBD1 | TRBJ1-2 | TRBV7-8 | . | TGTGCCAGCAGCCCTGACAGGGGAGGAGGCTACACCTTC | CASSPDRGGGYTF
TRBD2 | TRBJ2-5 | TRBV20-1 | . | TGCAGTGCTAGGACTAGCGGGGAGACCCAGTACTTC | CSARTSGETQYF
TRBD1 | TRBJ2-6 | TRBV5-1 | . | TGCGCCAGCAGCTTCCAGGCGACAGGGGTTTTGTCTGGGGCCAACGTCCTGACTTTC | CASSFQATGVLSGANVLTF
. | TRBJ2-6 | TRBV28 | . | TGTGCCAGCAGTCTCCCGGGGCAGATGTCTGGGGCCAACGTCCCGACTTTC | CASSLPGQMSGANVPTF
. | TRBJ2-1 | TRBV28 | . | TGTGCCAGCAGTTTTGGAGGATTCCAGGTCAATGAGCAGTTCTTC | CASSFGGFQVNEQFF
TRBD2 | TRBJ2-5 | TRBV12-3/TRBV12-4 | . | TGTGCCAGCAGTTTAGCAGCGGGAAGGGCCCAGTACTTC | CASSLAAGRAQYF
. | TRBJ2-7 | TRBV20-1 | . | TGCAGTGCTACGGCCTTCAGGTCCTACGAGCAGTACTTC | CSATAFRSYEQYF
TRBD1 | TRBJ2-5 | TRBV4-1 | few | TGCGCCAGCAGCCAAACGCCAGGGGGTCGACAAGAGACCCAGTACTTC | CASSQTPGGRQETQYF
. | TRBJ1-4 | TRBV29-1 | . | TGCAGCGTTGCTCAGTTGAATGAAAAACTGTTTTTT | CSVAQLNEKLFF
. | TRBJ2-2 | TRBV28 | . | TGTGCCAGCACCGACCAGGGGAACACCGGGGAGCTGTTTTTT | CASTDQGNTGELFF
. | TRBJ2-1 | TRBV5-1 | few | TGCGCCAGCAGCTTGGTACAGAACAATGAGCAGTTCTTC | CASSLVQNNEQFF
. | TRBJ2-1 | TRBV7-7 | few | TGTGCTAGCAGCTCGTCACCGGGAGTTGGGTACAATGAGCAGTTCTTC | CASSSSPGVGYNEQFF
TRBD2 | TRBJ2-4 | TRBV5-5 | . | TGTGCCAGCAGCCCGGGACTAGCGCCCCGAGGAGAAGACATTCAGTACTTC | CASSPGLAPRGEDIQYF
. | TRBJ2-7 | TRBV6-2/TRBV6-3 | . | TGTGCCAGCAGTTACGTGGCGGGGATAGTTTCCTACGAGCAGTACTTC | CASSYVAGIVSYEQYF
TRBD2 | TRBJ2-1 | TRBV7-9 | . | TGTGCCAGCAGCTCACCCGGACTAGCGGGAGGGGATGAGCAGTTCTTC | CASSSPGLAGGDEQFF
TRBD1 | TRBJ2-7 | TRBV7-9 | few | TGTGCCAGCAGCTTATGGGGACGGGACAGTACCTACGAGCAGTACTTC | CASSLWGRDSTYEQYF
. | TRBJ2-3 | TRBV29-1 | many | TGCAGCGTTCTAGGAGATACGCAGTATTTT | CSVLGDTQYF
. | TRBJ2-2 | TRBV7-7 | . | TGTGCTGGGGGGCCCAGCGGTTTCACCGGGGAGCTGTTGTTT | CAGGPSGFTGELLF
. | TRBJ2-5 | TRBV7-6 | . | TGTGCCAGCAGCTCAACAGGGTTAGAGACCCAGTACTTC | CASSSTGLETQYF
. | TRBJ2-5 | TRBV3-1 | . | TGTGCCAGCAGCCAAGCCGGGACCTTTAAAGAGACCCAGTACTTC | CASSQAGTFKETQYF
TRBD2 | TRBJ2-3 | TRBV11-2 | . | TGTGCCAGCAGCTTAAGGACTAGCGGGACCGATACGCAGTATTTT | CASSLRTSGTDTQYF
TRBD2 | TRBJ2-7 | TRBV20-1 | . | TGCAGTGCTAGAGAACTAGCGGGGGCATACGAGCAGTACTTC | CSARELAGAYEQYF
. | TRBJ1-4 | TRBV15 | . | TGTGCCACCAGCCCCGACAGATATGAAAAACTGTTTTTT | CATSPDRYEKLFF